This entry features one T cell receptor (beta chain) sequence. Its antigen is as yet unknown. Sequence at one end of the junction differs from germline and may be a read error. The sample has other DNA sequences that encode this CDR3 too. This specimen belongs to a study of cytomegalovirus exposure and HLA in healthy donors. Overall study findings and caveats: The authors assumed roughly uniform sequencing depth across donors for presence/absence analyses. A later analysis appeared to link common viral pathogens to several of the most significant clusters.

Primers included in the PCR were 60 Vbeta and 13 Jbeta primers. Libraries were prepared by immunoSEQ multiplex PCR; TCRdb keeps only in-frame clonotypes and omits some of them. Of around 130,000 clones in the sample, approximately 80% are singletons; the top ten hold 1.5% to 2%. The CDR3 extends over 13 amino acids. Germline values: CDR1 MNHEY, CDR2 SMNVEV (reference sequence). The sequence was obtained from a man aged 35 to 55 in good health and CMV-seronegative. The specimen was PBMCs. J is TRBJ2-7 and V is TRBV27, with a tentative D call TRBD2 (5 bases). DNA of the CDR3: TGTGCCAGCGCCGAGGGAACAAGACCTACGGCACACTTC. This encodes CASAEGTRPTAHF.